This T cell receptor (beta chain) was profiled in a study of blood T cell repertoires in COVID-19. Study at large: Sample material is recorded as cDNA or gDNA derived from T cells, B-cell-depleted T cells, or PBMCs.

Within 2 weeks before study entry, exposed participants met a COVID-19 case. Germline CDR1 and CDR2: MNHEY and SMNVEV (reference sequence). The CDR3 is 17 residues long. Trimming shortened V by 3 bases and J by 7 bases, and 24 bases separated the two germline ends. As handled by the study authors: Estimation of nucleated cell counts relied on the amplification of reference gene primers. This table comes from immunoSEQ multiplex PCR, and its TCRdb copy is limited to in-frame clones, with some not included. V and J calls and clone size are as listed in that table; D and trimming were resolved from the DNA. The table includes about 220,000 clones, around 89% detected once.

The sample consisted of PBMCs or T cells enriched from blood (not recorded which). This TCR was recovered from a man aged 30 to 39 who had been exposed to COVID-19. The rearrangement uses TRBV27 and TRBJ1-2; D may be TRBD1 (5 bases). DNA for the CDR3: TGTGCCAGCAGTTTCGCCCGCCTGAACTCAGGGAGGAGTGGCTACACCTTC. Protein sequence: CASSFARLNSGRSGYTF.